These 7 T cell receptor beta chains share one sample of origin, sequenced in a study of sequential checkpoint blockade in melanoma. Sample treatment: randomized to nivolumab then ipilimumab (arm A) or the reverse (arm B). Some clones are missing from TCRdb's copy, which holds only in-frame ones; the method was immunoSEQ multiplex PCR. Of over 15,000 clones in the sample, 60% to 75% were seen once. The sample was CD8+ T cells sorted from blood (inferred from file names), taken from a patient given nivolumab and ipilimumab in sequence. The receptors were sampled from a human donor with melanoma.

CDR3 protein: CASSTTRPNTEAFF. The DNA for the CDR3 is TGTGCCAGTAGTACGACAAGGCCGAACACTGAAGCTTTCTTT. The chain links TRBV19 to TRBJ1-1; no clear D. The V end was cut by 4 bases, the J end by 1 base, with 10 bases between. The germline V gene encodes CDR1 LNHDA and CDR2 SQIVND (reference sequence). This CDR3 has 14 amino acids.

This clone was seen a few times. The J gene is TRBJ2-7, the V gene TRBV4-3; TRBD1 matches at 8 bases. The CDR3 length is 15 residues. V trimming: 3 bases; J trimming: 3 bases; junction bases outside the gene matches: 7. Germline assignment: CDR1 LGHNA and CDR2 YSLEER. CDR3 loop: CASSQQRTGSYEQYF. Here the CDR3 DNA reads TGCGCCAGCAGCCAGCAGCGGACAGGGAGCTACGAGCAGTACTTC.

Judged by abundance, this clone is medium-sized. CDR3 in DNA: TGTGCCAGCAGACAGGACAGTGGATATAATTCACCCCTCCACTTT. Translation: CASRQDSGYNSPLHF. This chain connects TRBV6-4 to TRBJ1-6, with D perhaps matching TRBD1 (6 bases). With 6 bases removed from V and 4 bases from J, the gap between germline ends came to 13 bases. Germline V gene data show CDR1 as MRHNA and CDR2 as SNTAGT. The CDR3 covers 15 residues.

This chain links TRBV6-5 with TRBJ1-1; D uncertain. This CDR3 has 13 amino acids. From germline, CDR1 is MNHEY and CDR2 SVGAGI. Trimming took 2 bases from V and 3 from J, leaving 7 bases between them. CDR3 sequence (DNA): TGTGCCAGCAGTTACCGGGGAGACACTGAAGCTTTCTTT. Translating it yields CASSYRGDTEAFF.

Regarding this clone: With a much larger clone just one base away, this may be a read error. The chain joins TRBV2 to TRBJ2-7, with 9 bases aligning to TRBD1. J gave up 2 bases and V 5 bases, and 7 bases lay outside the gene matches. CDR1 SNHLY and CDR2 FYNNEI come from the germline V gene. The CDR3 totals 15 residues. Written as DNA, the CDR3 is TGTGCCAGCAGTCTCACCGGGACAGGGACCTACGAGCAGTACTTC. Residues: CASSLTGTGTYEQYF.

The J gene is TRBJ1-1, the V gene TRBV5-1, with 8 bases identical to TRBD1. V lost 4 bases to trimming and J lost 3 bases; unmatched junction nucleotides: 11. CDR3 length: 16 amino acids. Germline CDR1 is SGHRS and CDR2 is YFSETQ. The CDR3 sequence: CASSADRGSTYTEAFF. CDR3 nucleotides: TGCGCCAGCAGCGCCGACAGGGGAAGTACGTACACTGAAGCTTTCTTT.

This clone is categorized as medium-sized (0.01 to 0.1%). The chain couples TRBV5-4 to TRBJ2-1; D possibly corresponds to TRBD2 (6 bases). V was cut by 2 bases and J by 7 bases, with 10 bases left in between. There are 13 residues in the CDR3. Looked up from germline, CDR1 is SGHNT and CDR2 is YYREEE (reference sequence). The CDR3 spells CASSFGGENEQFF. For the CDR3, the DNA is TGTGCCAGCAGCTTTGGAGGGGAAAATGAGCAGTTCTTC. The full variable domain, in which reference TRBV5-4 and TRBJ2-1 provide the parts outside the CDR3, is ETGVTQSPTHLIKTRGQQVTLRCSSQSGHNTVSWYQQALGQGPQFIFQYYREEENGRGNFPPRFSGLQFPNYSSELNVNALELDDSALYLCASSFGGENEQFFGPGTRLTVL.